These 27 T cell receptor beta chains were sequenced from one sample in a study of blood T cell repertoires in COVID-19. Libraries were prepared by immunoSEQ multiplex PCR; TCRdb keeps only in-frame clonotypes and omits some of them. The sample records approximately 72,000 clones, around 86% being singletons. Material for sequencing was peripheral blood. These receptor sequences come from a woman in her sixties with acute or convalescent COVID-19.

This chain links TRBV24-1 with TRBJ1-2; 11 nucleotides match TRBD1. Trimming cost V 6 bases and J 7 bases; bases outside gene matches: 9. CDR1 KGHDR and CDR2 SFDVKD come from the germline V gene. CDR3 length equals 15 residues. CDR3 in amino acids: CATSPRTGGAGGYTF. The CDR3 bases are TGTGCCACCAGTCCTCGGACAGGGGGCGCGGGTGGCTACACCTTC.

CDR3 coding DNA: TGTGCCAGCAGCTTAGGTGCAGGGACAGGGAATGAGCAGTTCTTC. Protein product: CASSLGAGTGNEQFF. This sequence joins TRBV11-3 and TRBJ2-1; 9 bases agree with TRBD1. Germline loops: CDR1 SGHNT, CDR2 YENEEA. Losses at the gene ends were 1 base for V and 7 bases for J; bases not matched to a gene: 5. This CDR3 is built from 15 residues.

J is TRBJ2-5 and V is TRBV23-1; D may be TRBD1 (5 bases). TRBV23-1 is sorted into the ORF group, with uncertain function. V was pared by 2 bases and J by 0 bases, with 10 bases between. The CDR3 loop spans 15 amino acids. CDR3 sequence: CASSQPRQNQETQYF. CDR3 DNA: TGCGCCAGCAGTCAACCGCGACAGAACCAAGAGACCCAGTACTTC.

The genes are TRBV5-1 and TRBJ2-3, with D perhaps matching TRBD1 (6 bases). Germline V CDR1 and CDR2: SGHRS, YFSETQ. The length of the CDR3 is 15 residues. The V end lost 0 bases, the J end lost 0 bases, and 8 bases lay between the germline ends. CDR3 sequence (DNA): TGCGCCAGCAGCTTGGGCCAGGGGAGCACAGATACGCAGTATTTT. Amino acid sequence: CASSLGQGSTDTQYF.

DNA for the CDR3: TGTGCCAGCAGCTTAGGGCCCCGGGGGGCCCACACAGATACGCAGTATTTT. Amino acids: CASSLGPRGAHTDTQYF. The rearrangement links TRBV7-9 to TRBJ2-3, with TRBD2 as a possible D gene (7 bases). V was clipped by 1 base and J by 2 bases, with 16 bases between them. The CDR3 totals 17 residues. Germline CDR1 reads SEHNR; CDR2 reads FQNEAQ (reference sequence).

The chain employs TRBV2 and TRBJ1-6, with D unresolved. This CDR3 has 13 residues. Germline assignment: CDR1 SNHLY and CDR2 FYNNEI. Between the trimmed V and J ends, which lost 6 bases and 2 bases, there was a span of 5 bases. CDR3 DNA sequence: TGTGCCAGCAGGTTAACCTATAATTCACCCCTCCACTTT. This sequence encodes CASRLTYNSPLHF.

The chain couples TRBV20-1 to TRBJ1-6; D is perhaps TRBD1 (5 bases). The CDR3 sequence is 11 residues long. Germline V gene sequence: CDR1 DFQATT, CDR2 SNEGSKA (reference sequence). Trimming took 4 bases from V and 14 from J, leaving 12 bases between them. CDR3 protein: CSATLGGALHF. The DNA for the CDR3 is TGCAGTGCTACCTTGGGGGGGGCCCTCCACTTT.

CDR3 sequence reads: CASSRQTTNYGYTF. The CDR3 DNA reads as TGTGCCAGTAGTAGACAAACCACCAACTATGGCTACACCTTC. The chain carries TRBV19 and TRBJ1-2; D unresolved. The CDR3 runs to 14 residues. Trimming cost V 4 bases and J 2 bases, with 11 bases left between them. The germline V gene has CDR1 LNHDA and CDR2 SQIVND (reference sequence). Full variable domain (remainder filled in from reference TRBV19 and TRBJ1-2): DGGITQSPKYLFRKEGQNVTLSCEQNLNHDAMYWYRQDPGQGLRLIYYSQIVNDFQKGDIAEGYSVSREKKESFPLTVTSAQKNPTAFYLCASSRQTTNYGYTFGSGTRLTVV.

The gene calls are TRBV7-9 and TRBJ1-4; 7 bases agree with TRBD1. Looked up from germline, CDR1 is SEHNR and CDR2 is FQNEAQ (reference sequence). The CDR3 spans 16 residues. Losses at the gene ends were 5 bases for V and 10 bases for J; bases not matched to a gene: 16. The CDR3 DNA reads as TGTGCCAGCAGCATGACGACCGGGACAGCGCCGGGAAAACTGTTTTTT. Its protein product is CASSMTTGTAPGKLFF.

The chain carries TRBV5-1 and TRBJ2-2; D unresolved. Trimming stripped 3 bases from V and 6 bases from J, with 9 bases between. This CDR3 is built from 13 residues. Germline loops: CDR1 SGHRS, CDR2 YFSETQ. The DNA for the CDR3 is TGCGCCAGCAGCTCCCCCGTCTCCGGGGAGCTGTTTTTT. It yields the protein CASSSPVSGELFF.

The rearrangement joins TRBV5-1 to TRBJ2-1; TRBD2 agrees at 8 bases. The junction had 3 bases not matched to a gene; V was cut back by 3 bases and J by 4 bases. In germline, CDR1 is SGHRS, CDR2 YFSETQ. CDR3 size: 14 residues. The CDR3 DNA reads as TGCGCCAGCAGCTCCGGGGGGGTTTACAATGAGCAGTTCTTC. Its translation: CASSSGGVYNEQFF.

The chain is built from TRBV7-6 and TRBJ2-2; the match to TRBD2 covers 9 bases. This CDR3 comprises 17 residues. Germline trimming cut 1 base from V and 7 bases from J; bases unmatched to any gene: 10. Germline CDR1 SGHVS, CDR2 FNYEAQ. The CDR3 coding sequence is TGTGCCAGCAGCTTAGTGTCTAGCGGGGTGGATGGCGGGGAGCTGTTTTTT. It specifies CASSLVSSGVDGGELFF. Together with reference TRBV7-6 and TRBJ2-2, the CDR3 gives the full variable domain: GAGVSQSPRYKVTKRGQDVALRCDPISGHVSLYWYRQALGQGPEFLTYFNYEAQQDKSGLPNDRFSAERPEGSISTLTIQRTEQRDSAMYRCASSLVSSGVDGGELFFGEGSRLTVL.

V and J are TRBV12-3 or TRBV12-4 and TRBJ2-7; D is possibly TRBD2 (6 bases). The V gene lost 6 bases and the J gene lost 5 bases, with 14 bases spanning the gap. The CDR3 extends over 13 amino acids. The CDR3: CASSSLDYHEQYF. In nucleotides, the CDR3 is TGTGCCAGCAGCTCTCTGGACTACCACGAGCAGTACTTC.

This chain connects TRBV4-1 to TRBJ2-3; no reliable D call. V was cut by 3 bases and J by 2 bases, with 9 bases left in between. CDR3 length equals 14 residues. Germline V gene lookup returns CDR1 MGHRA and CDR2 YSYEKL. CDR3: CASSQESNTDTQYF. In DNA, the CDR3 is TGCGCCAGCAGCCAGGAGTCAAACACAGATACGCAGTATTTT.

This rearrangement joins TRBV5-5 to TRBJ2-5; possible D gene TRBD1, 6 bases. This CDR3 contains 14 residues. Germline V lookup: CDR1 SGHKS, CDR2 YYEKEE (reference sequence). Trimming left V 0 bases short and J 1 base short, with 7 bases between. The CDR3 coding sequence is TGTGCCAGCAGCTTGGGGGACACCCAAGAGACCCAGTACTTC. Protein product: CASSLGDTQETQYF.

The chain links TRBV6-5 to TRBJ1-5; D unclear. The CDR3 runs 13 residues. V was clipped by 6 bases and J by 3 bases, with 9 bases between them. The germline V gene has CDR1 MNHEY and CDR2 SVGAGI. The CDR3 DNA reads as TGTGCCAGCAGACCGGGGTTCAATCAGCCCCAGCATTTT. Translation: CASRPGFNQPQHF.

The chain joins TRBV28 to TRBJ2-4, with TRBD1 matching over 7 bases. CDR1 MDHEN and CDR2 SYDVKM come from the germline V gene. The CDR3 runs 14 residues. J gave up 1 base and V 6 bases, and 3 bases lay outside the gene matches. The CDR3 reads CASRPTGAKNIQYF. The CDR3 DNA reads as TGTGCCAGCAGACCGACAGGGGCCAAAAACATTCAGTACTTC.

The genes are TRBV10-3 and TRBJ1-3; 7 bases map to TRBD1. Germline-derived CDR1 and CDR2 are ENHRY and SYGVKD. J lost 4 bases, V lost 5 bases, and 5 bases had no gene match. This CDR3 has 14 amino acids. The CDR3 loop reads CAISTGTVGNTIYF. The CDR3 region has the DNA TGTGCCATCAGTACCGGGACAGTCGGAAACACCATATATTTT.

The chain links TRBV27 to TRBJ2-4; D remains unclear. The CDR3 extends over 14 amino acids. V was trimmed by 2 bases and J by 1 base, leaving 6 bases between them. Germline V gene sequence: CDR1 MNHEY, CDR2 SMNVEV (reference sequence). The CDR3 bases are TGTGCCAGCAGTTTAGGAGTTGCCAAAAACATTCAGTACTTC. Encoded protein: CASSLGVAKNIQYF.

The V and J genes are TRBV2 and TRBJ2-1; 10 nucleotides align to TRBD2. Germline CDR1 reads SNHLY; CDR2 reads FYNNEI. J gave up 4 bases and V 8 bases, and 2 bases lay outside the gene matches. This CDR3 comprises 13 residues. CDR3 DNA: TGTGCCAGCTATAGCGGGGGGTACAATGAGCAGTTCTTC. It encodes CASYSGGYNEQFF.

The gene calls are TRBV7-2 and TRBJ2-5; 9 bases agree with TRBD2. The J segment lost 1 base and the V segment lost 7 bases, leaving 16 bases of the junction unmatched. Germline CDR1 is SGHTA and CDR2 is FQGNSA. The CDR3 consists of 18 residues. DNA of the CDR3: TGTGCCAGCAAGAAGACCTTCGCGGGGGGGTTCATCCAAGAGACCCAGTACTTC. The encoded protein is CASKKTFAGGFIQETQYF.

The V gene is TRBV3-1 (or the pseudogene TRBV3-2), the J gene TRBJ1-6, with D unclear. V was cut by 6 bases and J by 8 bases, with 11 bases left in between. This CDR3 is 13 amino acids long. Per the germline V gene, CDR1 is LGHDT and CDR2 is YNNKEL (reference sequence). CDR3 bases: TGTGCCAGCAGGGTGTACGGGGATTCACCCCTCCACTTT. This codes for CASRVYGDSPLHF.

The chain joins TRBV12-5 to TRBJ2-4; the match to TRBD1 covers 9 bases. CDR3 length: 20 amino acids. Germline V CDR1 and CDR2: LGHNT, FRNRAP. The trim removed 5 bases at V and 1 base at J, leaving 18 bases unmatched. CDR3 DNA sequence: TGTGCTAGTGGTCTCGCCTCCGGGACAGGGCTTGGGTGGGCCAAAAACATTCAGTACTTC. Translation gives CASGLASGTGLGWAKNIQYF.

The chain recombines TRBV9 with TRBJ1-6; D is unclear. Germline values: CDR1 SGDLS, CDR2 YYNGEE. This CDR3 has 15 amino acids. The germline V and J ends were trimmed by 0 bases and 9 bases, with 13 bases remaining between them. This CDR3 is CASSVEPIRVSPLHF. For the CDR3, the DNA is TGTGCCAGCAGCGTAGAACCCATAAGAGTTTCACCCCTCCACTTT. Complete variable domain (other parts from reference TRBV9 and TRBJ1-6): DSGVTQTPKHLITATGQRVTLRCSPRSGDLSVYWYQQSLDQGLQFLIQYYNGEERAKGNILERFSAQQFPDLHSELNLSSLELGDSALYFCASSVEPIRVSPLHFGNGTRLTVT.

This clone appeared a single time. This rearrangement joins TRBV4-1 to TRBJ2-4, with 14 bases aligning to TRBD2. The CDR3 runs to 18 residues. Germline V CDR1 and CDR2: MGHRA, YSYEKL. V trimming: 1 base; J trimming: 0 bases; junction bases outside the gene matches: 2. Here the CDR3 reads CASSQGLAGGLAKNIQYF. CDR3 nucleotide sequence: TGCGCCAGCAGCCAAGGACTAGCGGGGGGGCTAGCCAAAAACATTCAGTACTTC.

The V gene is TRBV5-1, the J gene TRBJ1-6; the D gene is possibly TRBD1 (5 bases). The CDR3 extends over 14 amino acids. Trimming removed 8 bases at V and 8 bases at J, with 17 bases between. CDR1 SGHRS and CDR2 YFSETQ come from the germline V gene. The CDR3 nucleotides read TGCGCCAGTAGTTGGGCGGGGCTGGATTCACCCCTCCACTTT. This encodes CASSWAGLDSPLHF. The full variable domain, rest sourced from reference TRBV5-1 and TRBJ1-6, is KAGVTQTPRYLIKTRGQQVTLSCSPISGHRSVSWYQQTPGQGLQFLFEYFSETQRNKGNFPGRFSGRQFSNSRSEMNVSTLELGDSALYLCASSWAGLDSPLHFGNGTRLTVT.

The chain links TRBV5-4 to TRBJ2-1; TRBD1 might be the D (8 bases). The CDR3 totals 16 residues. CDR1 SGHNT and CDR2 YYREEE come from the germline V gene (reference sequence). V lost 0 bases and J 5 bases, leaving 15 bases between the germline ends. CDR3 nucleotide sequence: TGTGCCAGCAGCTTGGGGGGGGGACAGGTAAACAATGAGCAGTTCTTC. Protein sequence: CASSLGGGQVNNEQFF.